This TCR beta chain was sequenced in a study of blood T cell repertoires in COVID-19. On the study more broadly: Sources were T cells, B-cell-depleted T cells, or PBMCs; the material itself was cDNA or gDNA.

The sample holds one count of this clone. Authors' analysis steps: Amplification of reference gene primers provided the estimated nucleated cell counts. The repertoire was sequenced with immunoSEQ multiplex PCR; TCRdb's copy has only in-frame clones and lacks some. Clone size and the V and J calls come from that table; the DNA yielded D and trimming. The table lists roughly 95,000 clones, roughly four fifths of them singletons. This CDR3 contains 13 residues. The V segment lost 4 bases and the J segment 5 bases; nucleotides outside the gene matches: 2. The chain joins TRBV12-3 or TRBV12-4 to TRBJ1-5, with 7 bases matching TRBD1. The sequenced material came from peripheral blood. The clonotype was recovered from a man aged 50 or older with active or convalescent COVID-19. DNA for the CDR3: TGTGCCAGCAGTTCAGGACAGGATCAGCCCCAGCATTTT. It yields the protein CASSSGQDQPQHF.